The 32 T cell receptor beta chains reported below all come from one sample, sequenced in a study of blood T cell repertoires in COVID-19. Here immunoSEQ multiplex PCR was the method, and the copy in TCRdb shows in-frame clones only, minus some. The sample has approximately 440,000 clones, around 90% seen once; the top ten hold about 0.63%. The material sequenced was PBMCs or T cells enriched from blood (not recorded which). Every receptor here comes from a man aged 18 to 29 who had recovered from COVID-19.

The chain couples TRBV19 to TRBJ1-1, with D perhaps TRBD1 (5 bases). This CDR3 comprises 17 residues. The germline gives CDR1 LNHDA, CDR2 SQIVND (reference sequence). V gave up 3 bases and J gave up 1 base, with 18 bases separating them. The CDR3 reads CASSILGRHRQNTEAFF. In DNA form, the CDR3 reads TGTGCCAGTAGTATCTTAGGTCGTCACAGGCAGAACACTGAAGCTTTCTTT.

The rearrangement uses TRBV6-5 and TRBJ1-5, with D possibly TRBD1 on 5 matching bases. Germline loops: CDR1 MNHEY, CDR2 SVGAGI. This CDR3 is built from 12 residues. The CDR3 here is CAGARSNQPQHF. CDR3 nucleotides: TGTGCAGGGGCGCGAAGCAATCAGCCCCAGCATTTT.

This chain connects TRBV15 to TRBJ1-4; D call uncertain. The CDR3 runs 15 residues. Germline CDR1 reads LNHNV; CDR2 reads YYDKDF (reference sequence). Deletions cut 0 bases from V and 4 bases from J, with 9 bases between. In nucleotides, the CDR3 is TGTGCCACCAGCAGAGAAACTCAGGTTAATGAAAAACTGTTTTTT. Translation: CATSRETQVNEKLFF.

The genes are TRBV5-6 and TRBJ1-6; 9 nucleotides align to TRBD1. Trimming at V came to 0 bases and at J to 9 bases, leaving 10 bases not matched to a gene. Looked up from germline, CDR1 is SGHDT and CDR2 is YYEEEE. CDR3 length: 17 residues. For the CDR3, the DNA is TGTGCCAGCAGCTTGGCGGGGACAGGGAACGGTATTTCACCCCTCCACTTT. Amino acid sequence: CASSLAGTGNGISPLHF.

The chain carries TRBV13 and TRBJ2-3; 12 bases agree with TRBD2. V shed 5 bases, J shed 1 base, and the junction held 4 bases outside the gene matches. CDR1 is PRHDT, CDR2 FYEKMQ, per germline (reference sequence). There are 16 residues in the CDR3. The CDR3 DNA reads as TGTGCCAGCAGCCAACTAGCGGGGGGACGCACAGATACGCAGTATTTT. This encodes CASSQLAGGRTDTQYF.

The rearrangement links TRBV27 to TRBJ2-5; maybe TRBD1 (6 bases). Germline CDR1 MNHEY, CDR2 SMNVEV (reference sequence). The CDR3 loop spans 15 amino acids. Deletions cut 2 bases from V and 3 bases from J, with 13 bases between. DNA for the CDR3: TGTGCCAGCAGTTTACAGTTCGGGGACAAAGAGACCCAGTACTTC. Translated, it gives CASSLQFGDKETQYF.

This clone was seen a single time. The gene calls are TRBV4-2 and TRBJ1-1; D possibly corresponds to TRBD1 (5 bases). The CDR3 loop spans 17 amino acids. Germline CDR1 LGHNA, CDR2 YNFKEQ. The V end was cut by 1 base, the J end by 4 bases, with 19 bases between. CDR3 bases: TGTGCCAGCAGCCAAGGTCCTGGGACCCCGGGGGGCACTGAAGCTTTCTTT. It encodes CASSQGPGTPGGTEAFF.

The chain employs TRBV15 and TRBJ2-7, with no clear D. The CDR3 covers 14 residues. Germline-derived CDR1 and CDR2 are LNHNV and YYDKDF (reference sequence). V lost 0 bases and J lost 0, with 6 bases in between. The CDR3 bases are TGTGCCACCAGCAGAGATCCATCCTCCTACGAGCAGTACTTC. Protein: CATSRDPSSYEQYF. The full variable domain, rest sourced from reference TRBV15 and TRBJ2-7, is DAMVIQNPRYQVTQFGKPVTLSCSQTLNHNVMYWYQQKSSQAPKLLFHYYDKDFNNEADTPDNFQSRRPNTSFCFLDIRSPGLGDTAMYLCATSRDPSSYEQYFGPGTRLTVT.

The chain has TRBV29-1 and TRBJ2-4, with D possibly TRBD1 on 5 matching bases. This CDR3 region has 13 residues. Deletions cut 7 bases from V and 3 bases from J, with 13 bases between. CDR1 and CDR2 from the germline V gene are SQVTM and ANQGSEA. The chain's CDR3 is CSAEGVFKNIQYF. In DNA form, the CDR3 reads TGCAGCGCCGAAGGGGTTTTCAAAAACATTCAGTACTTC.

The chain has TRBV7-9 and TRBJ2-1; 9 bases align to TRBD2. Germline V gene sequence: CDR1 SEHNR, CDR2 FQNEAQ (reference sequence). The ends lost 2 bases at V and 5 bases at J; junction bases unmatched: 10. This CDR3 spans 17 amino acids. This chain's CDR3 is CASSLLRAGGAHNEQFF. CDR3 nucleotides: TGTGCCAGCAGCTTATTAAGGGCGGGAGGGGCCCACAATGAGCAGTTCTTC.

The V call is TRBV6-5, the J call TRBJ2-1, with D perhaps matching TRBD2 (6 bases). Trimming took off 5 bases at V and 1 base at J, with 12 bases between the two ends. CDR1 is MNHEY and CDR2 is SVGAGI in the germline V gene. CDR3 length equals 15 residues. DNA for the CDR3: TGTGCCAGCAGTACCCGGCGGGGTTCCTACAATGAGCAGTTCTTC. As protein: CASSTRRGSYNEQFF.

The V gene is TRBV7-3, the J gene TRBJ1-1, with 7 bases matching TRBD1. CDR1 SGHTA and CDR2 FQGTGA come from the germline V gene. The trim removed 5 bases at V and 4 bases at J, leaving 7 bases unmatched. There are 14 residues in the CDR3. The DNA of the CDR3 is TGTGCCAGCAGCGTAGGGGGCGCGGCCACTGAAGCTTTCTTT. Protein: CASSVGGAATEAFF. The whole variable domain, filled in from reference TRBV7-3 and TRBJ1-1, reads GAGVSQTPSNKVTEKGKYVELRCDPISGHTALYWYRQSLGQGPEFLIYFQGTGAADDSGLPNDRFFAVRPEGSVSTLKIQRTERGDSAVYLCASSVGGAATEAFFGQGTRLTVV.

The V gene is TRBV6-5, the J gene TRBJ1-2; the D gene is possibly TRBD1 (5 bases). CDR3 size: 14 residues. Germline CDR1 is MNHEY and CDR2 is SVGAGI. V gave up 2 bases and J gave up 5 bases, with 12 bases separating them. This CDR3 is CASSYRSGAYGYTF. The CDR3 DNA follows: TGTGCCAGCAGTTACCGCAGCGGGGCGTATGGCTACACCTTC.

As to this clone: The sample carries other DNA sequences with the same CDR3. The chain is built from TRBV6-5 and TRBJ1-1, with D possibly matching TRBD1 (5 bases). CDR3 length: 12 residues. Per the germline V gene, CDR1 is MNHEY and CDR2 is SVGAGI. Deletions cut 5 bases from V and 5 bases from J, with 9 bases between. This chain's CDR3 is CASSPGGTEAFF. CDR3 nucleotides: TGTGCCAGCAGTCCGGGGGGAACTGAAGCTTTCTTT.

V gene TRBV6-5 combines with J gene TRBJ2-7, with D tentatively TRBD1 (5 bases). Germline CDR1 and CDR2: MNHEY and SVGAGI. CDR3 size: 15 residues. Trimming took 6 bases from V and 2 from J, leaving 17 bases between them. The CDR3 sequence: CASSLKMTAAYEQYF. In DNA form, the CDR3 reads TGTGCCAGCAGCCTAAAGATGACAGCCGCCTACGAGCAGTACTTC.

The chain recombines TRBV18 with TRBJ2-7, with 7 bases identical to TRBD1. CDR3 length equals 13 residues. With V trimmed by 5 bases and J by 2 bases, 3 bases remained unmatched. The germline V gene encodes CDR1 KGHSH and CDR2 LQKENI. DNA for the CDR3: TGTGCCAGCTCATCCGGGACAGCCTACGAGCAGTACTTC. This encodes CASSSGTAYEQYF.

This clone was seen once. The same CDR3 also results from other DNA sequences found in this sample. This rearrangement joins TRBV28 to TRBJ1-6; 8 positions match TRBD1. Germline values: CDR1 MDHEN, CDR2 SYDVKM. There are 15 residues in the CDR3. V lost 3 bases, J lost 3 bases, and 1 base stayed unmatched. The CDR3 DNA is TGTGCCAGCAGTTTGGGGACAGGCTATAATTCACCCCTCCACTTT. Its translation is CASSLGTGYNSPLHF.

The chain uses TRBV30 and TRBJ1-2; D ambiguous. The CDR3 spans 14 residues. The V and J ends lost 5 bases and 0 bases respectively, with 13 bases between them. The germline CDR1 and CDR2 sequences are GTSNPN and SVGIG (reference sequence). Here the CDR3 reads CAWSAGRANYGYTF. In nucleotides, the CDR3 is TGTGCCTGGTCGGCGGGTCGAGCTAACTATGGCTACACCTTC.

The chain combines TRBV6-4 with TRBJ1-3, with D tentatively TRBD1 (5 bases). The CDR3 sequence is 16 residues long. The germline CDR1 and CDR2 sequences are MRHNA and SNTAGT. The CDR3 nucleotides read TGTGCAGTAGGGGTCGGGGGAGCCCACTCTGGAAACACCATATATTTT. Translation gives CAVGVGGAHSGNTIYF.

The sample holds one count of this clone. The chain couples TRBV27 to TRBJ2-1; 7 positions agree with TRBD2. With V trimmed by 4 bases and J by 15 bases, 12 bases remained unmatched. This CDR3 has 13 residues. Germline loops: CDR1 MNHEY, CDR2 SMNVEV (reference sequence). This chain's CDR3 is CASSWGGERERFF. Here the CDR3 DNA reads TGTGCCAGCAGTTGGGGTGGGGAGCGGGAAAGGTTCTTC.

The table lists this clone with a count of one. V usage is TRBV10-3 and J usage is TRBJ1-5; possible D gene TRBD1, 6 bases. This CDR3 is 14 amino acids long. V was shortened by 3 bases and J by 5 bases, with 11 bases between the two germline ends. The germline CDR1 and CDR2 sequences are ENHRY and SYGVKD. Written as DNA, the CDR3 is TGTGCCATCAGTGAAGGGGGTGGGGATCAGCCCCAGCATTTT. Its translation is CAISEGGGDQPQHF.

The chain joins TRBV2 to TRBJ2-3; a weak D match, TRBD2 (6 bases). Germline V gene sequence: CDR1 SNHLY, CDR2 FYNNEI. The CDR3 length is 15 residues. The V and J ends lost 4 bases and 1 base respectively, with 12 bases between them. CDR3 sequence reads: CASSGGARGTDTQYF. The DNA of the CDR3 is TGTGCCAGCAGTGGCGGGGCGCGAGGCACAGATACGCAGTATTTT.

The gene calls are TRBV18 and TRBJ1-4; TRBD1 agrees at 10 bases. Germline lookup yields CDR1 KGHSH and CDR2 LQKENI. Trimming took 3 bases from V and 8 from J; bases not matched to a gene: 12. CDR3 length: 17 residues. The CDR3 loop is CASSPGQGRSSGEKLFF. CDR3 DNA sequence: TGTGCCAGCTCACCGGGACAGGGGAGGTCGAGTGGCGAAAAACTGTTTTTT.

The CDR3 sequence: CATRGVAGTSEQYF. The CDR3, as DNA: TGTGCCACCAGGGGAGTAGCGGGAACCAGCGAGCAGTACTTC. The chain has TRBV15 and TRBJ2-7, with 8 bases aligning to TRBD2. With 6 bases clipped from V and 6 bases from J, the junction kept 10 bases outside the gene matches. The CDR3 extends over 14 amino acids. CDR1 and CDR2 (germline): LNHNV, YYDKDF (reference sequence).

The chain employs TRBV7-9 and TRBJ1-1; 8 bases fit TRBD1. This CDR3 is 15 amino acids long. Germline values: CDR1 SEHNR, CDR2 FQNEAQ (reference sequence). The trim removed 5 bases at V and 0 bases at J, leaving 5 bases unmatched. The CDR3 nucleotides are TGTGCCAGCAGCCGCGGGGACAGGTTGAACACTGAAGCTTTCTTT. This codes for CASSRGDRLNTEAFF.

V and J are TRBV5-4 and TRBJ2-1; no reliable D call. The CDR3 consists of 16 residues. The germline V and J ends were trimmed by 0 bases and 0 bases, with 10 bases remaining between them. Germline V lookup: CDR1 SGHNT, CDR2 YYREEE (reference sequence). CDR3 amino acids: CASSLGARSSYNEQFF. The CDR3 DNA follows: TGTGCCAGCAGCTTGGGGGCGCGTAGCTCCTACAATGAGCAGTTCTTC.

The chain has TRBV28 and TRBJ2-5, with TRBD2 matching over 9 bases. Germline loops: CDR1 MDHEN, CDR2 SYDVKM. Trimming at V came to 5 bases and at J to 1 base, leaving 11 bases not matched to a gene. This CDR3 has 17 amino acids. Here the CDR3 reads CASSPIPQREVQETQYF. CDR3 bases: TGTGCCAGCAGTCCCATCCCCCAGCGGGAGGTCCAAGAGACCCAGTACTTC.

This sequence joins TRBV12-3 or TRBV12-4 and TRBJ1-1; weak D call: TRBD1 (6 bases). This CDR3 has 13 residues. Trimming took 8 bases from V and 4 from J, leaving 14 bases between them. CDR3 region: CASRGARGTEAFF. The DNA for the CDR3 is TGTGCCAGCCGTGGTGCCAGGGGCACTGAAGCTTTCTTT.

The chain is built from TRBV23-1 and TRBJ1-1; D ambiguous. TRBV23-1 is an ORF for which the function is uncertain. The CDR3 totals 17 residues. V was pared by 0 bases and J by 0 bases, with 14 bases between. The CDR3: CASSQSLRRLMNTEAFF. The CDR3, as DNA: TGCGCCAGCAGTCAATCCCTCCGCAGACTCATGAACACTGAAGCTTTCTTT.

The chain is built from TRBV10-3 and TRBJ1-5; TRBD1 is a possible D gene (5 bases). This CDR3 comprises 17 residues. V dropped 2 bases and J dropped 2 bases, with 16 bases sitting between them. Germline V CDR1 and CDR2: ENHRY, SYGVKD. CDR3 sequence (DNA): TGTGCCATCAGTGAGCATCGAGGGAGGGACGGCAATCAGCCCCAGCATTTT. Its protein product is CAISEHRGRDGNQPQHF.

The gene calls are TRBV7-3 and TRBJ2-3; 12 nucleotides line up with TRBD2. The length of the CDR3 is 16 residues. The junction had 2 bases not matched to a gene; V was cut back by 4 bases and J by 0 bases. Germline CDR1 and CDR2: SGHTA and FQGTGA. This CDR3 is CASSYLAGGSTDTQYF. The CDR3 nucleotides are TGTGCCAGCAGCTATCTAGCGGGAGGGAGCACAGATACGCAGTATTTT. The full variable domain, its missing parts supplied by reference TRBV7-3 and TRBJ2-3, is GAGVSQTPSNKVTEKGKYVELRCDPISGHTALYWYRQSLGQGPEFLIYFQGTGAADDSGLPNDRFFAVRPEGSVSTLKIQRTERGDSAVYLCASSYLAGGSTDTQYFGPGTRLTVL.

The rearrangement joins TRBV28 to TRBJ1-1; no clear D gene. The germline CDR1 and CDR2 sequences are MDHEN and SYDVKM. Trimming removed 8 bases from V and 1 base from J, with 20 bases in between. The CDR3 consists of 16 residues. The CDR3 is CASGQLRGFKNTEAFF. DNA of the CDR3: TGTGCCAGCGGTCAACTGCGGGGATTCAAGAACACTGAAGCTTTCTTT.